The 27 T cell receptor beta chains below all came from one sample that was sequenced in a study of T-cell reconstitution after alpha-beta-depleted transplantation in children. TCRbeta library preparation incorporated unique molecular identifiers. TCRdb reanalysed the PCR reads using MiXCR and keeps one entry per CDR3 protein. The sample contains hundreds of thousands of distinct CDR3 sequences, around 12% of which appear only once. Material: PBMCs from the stem cell graft donor, obtained from the stem cell graft. All receptors derive from a human donor who donated a stem cell graft to a child with acute lymphoblastic leukemia.

On this clonotype: This may be a read error, as it is one base from a much larger clone. The rearrangement joins TRBV3-1 to TRBJ2-1, with TRBD2 identical over 10 bases. Germline loops: CDR1 LGHDT, CDR2 YNNKEL (reference sequence). The CDR3 is 15 residues long. With 7 bases clipped from V and 7 bases from J, the junction kept 10 bases outside the gene matches. Here the CDR3 DNA reads TGTGCCAGCACCCCAGCGGGGGGGCTAGGAAATGAGCAGTTCTTC. Translating gives CASTPAGGLGNEQFF.

There are many counts of this clonotype. The chain carries TRBV20-1 and TRBJ2-3, with D perhaps assigned TRBD1 or TRBD2 (6 bases each). V lost 5 bases to trimming and J lost 0 bases, with 9 bases between them. The CDR3 consists of 13 residues. Germline CDR1 reads DFQATT; CDR2 reads SNEGSKA (reference sequence). CDR3 sequence (DNA): TGCAGTGCTGCGGGACATAGCACAGATACGCAGTATTTT. Its protein is CSAAGHSTDTQYF.

This clonotype has at least ten counts. The CDR3 bases are TGTGCCAGCAGCCAAGACACGGGCATGAGCTACGAGCAGTACTTC. Translating gives CASSQDTGMSYEQYF. The chain has TRBV4-2 and TRBJ2-7; D gene unclear. Trimming stripped 0 bases from V and 3 bases from J, with 12 bases between. The CDR3 covers 15 residues. Germline lookup yields CDR1 LGHNA and CDR2 YNFKEQ.

This clonotype has a handful of counts. The chain employs TRBV5-1 and TRBJ1-5; D is undetermined. The ends were cut back, 0 bases at V and 0 bases at J, with 13 bases in the middle. From germline, CDR1 is SGHRS and CDR2 YFSETQ. The CDR3 runs to 17 residues. CDR3 amino acids: CASSLDPAGYSNQPQHF. In DNA, the CDR3 is TGCGCCAGCAGCTTGGACCCGGCGGGGTATAGCAATCAGCCCCAGCATTTT.

Comment on this clonotype: A much larger clone differs by one base, so this may be a read error. The chain uses TRBV6-1 and TRBJ2-4, with D perhaps TRBD1 (5 bases). Looked up from germline, CDR1 is MNHNS and CDR2 is SASEGT. The CDR3 runs 17 residues. CDR3 in amino acids: CASTNVRGTEAKNSQYF. The CDR3, as DNA: TGTGCCAGCACCAACGTAAGGGGAACGGAAGCCAAAAACAGTCAGTACTTC.

This clonotype was seen ten or more times. The rearrangement joins TRBV11-2 to TRBJ2-5; TRBD1 aligns across 10 bases. The CDR3 consists of 14 residues. Germline trimming cut 5 bases from V and 4 bases from J; bases unmatched to any gene: 4. CDR1 and CDR2 from the germline V gene are SGHAT and FQNNGV. The CDR3 loop reads CASSPGTGVETQYF. For the CDR3, the DNA is TGTGCCAGCAGCCCCGGGACAGGGGTAGAGACCCAGTACTTC.

This clonotype has at least ten counts. J is TRBJ2-7 and V is TRBV7-2; no definite D call. This CDR3 contains 15 residues. Germline V gives CDR1 SGHTA, CDR2 FQGNSA. The V end was cut by 5 bases, the J end by 0 bases, with 14 bases between. The chain's CDR3 is CASSRPERSSYEQYF. CDR3 nucleotides: TGTGCCAGCAGCCGCCCGGAGAGGAGCTCCTACGAGCAGTACTTC.

This clonotype was found many times. The chain links TRBV9 to TRBJ2-1; D is perhaps TRBD2 (7 bases). V was shortened by 3 bases and J by 5 bases, with 15 bases between the two germline ends. This CDR3 is built from 15 residues. Germline V gene lookup returns CDR1 SGDLS and CDR2 YYNGEE. The CDR3 region is CASSAVGGGNNEQFF. The CDR3, as DNA: TGTGCCAGCAGCGCCGTAGGGGGGGGCAACAATGAGCAGTTCTTC. Full variable domain (missing parts from reference TRBV9 and TRBJ2-1): DSGVTQTPKHLITATGQRVTLRCSPRSGDLSVYWYQQSLDQGLQFLIQYYNGEERAKGNILERFSAQQFPDLHSELNLSSLELGDSALYFCASSAVGGGNNEQFFGPGTRLTVL.

This clonotype has ten or more counts. This chain joins TRBV7-2 and TRBJ2-4; D is unresolved. The CDR3 is made up of 14 amino acids. With 1 base removed from V and 7 bases from J, the gap between germline ends came to 11 bases. CDR1 and CDR2 (germline): SGHTA, FQGNSA. CDR3 residues: CASSLVGLENIQYF. The CDR3 coding sequence is TGTGCCAGCAGCTTAGTCGGCCTGGAGAACATTCAGTACTTC.

The V and J genes are TRBV27 and TRBJ2-1, with 9 nucleotides matching TRBD2. CDR3 length: 13 amino acids. V was clipped by 0 bases and J by 10 bases; unmatched bases: 1. Germline CDR1 reads MNHEY; CDR2 reads SMNVEV (reference sequence). CDR3 sequence reads: CASSLSRGGEQFF. For the CDR3, the DNA is TGTGCCAGCAGTTTATCGCGGGGGGGGGAGCAGTTCTTC.

In its sample, this clonotype was seen many times. The V call is TRBV6-5, the J call TRBJ1-1; 10 positions match TRBD1. The CDR3 covers 14 residues. The germline CDR1 and CDR2 sequences are MNHEY and SVGAGI. V gave up 2 bases and J gave up 3 bases; unmatched junction bases: 0. CDR3 residues: CASSYGQGDTEAFF. In DNA form, the CDR3 reads TGTGCCAGCAGTTACGGACAGGGGGACACTGAAGCTTTCTTT.

This clonotype was detected many times. V usage is TRBV30 and J usage is TRBJ1-3; D gene ambiguous. Germline V lookup: CDR1 GTSNPN, CDR2 SVGIG (reference sequence). Trimming stripped 2 bases from V and 0 bases from J, with 14 bases between. This CDR3 contains 16 residues. For the CDR3, the DNA is TGTGCCTGGAGTCTGAGCGTCGTCAGCTCTGGAAACACCATATATTTT. Protein sequence: CAWSLSVVSSGNTIYF.

This clonotype appeared many times. J is TRBJ1-1 and V is TRBV20-1, with D uncertain. Germline loops: CDR1 DFQATT, CDR2 SNEGSKA (reference sequence). CDR3 length equals 14 residues. Deletions cut 0 bases from V and 0 bases from J, with 8 bases between. The CDR3 DNA sequence: TGCAGTGCTAGAGATCTGTCATTGAACACTGAAGCTTTCTTT. Translated, it gives CSARDLSLNTEAFF.

The CDR3 DNA is TGTGCCATCAGTGAGTCTGACGGCGGCCGGGGCGAGCAGTACTTC. This codes for CAISESDGGRGEQYF. This rearrangement joins TRBV10-3 to TRBJ2-7; D might be TRBD2 (5 bases). Trimming cost V 0 bases and J 6 bases, with 15 bases left between them. This CDR3 is built from 15 residues. Germline assignment: CDR1 ENHRY and CDR2 SYGVKD.

A few counts support this clonotype. This chain uses TRBV30 with TRBJ1-4, with D unclear. The V end was cut by 0 bases, the J end by 3 bases, with 11 bases between. This CDR3 spans 15 amino acids. Germline CDR1 reads GTSNPN; CDR2 reads SVGIG (reference sequence). CDR3 protein: CAWSVQQQPNEKLFF. The CDR3 DNA is TGTGCCTGGAGTGTACAACAGCAACCTAATGAAAAACTGTTTTTT.

There are a few counts of this clonotype. The chain uses TRBV3-1 and TRBJ2-3; D is unclear. The CDR3 covers 15 residues. With 0 bases removed from V and 7 bases from J, the gap between germline ends came to 14 bases. CDR1 is LGHDT, CDR2 YNNKEL, per germline (reference sequence). The CDR3 protein is CASSQDLTPMNTQYF. In DNA, the CDR3 is TGTGCCAGCAGCCAAGATCTCACCCCCATGAATACGCAGTATTTT.

This chain joins TRBV20-1 and TRBJ1-5; D possibly corresponds to TRBD1 (5 bases). The V gene's germline CDR1 is DFQATT and CDR2 SNEGSKA (reference sequence). V lost 4 bases, J lost 0 bases, and 13 bases lay in between. This CDR3 has 15 residues. The CDR3 is CSATRGAYSNQPQHF. CDR3 bases: TGCAGTGCTACGCGTGGGGCTTATAGCAATCAGCCCCAGCATTTT.

As for this clonotype: Mismatch with germline at one junction end may stem from a read error. The V call is TRBV4-2, the J call TRBJ1-3; tentative D call: TRBD1 (6 bases). Germline assignment: CDR1 LGHNA and CDR2 YNFKEQ. The CDR3 is 16 amino acids. The CDR3 here is CASSQGRHREGNTIYF. The DNA of the CDR3 is TGTGCCAGCAGCCAAGGGCGGCACAGGGAGGGAAACACCATATATTTC.

This clonotype was seen repeatedly, ten times or more. CDR3 amino acids: CASKEDNQPQHF. DNA of the CDR3: TGTGCCAGCAAAGAGGACAATCAGCCCCAGCATTTT. The chain joins TRBV6-1 to TRBJ1-5; D gene ambiguous. CDR1 and CDR2 from the germline V gene are MNHNS and SASEGT. V was clipped by 7 bases and J by 3 bases, with 7 bases between them. This CDR3 contains 12 residues.

This clonotype was seen repeatedly, ten times or more. DNA for the CDR3: TGTGCCAGCAGCCAATACAGGGGTTCATACGAGCAGTACTTC. It translates to CASSQYRGSYEQYF. The V and J genes are TRBV14 and TRBJ2-7, with 7 bases identical to TRBD1. The V and J ends lost 2 bases and 4 bases, in that order; junction bases with no gene match: 5. The germline V gene encodes CDR1 SGHDN and CDR2 FVKESK. The CDR3 has 14 amino acids.

Ten or more counts support this clonotype. The V gene is TRBV5-1, the J gene TRBJ2-3, with D tentatively TRBD1 (5 bases). V was clipped by 0 bases and J by 2 bases, with 7 bases between them. The germline CDR1 and CDR2 sequences are SGHRS and YFSETQ. This CDR3 has 14 residues. In DNA form, the CDR3 reads TGCGCCAGCAGCTTGGAAGGGGCCACAGATACGCAGTATTTT. Protein: CASSLEGATDTQYF.

This clonotype has ten or more counts. This chain connects TRBV7-9 to TRBJ1-2; perhaps TRBD1 as D (6 bases). The CDR3 is made up of 16 amino acids. Trimming pared 2 bases from V and 0 bases from J, leaving 13 bases between. CDR1 and CDR2 (germline): SEHNR, FQNEAQ (reference sequence). Here the CDR3 DNA reads TGTGCCAGCAGCTTACATCGGACAGCAGCTAACTATGGCTACACCTTC. Amino acids: CASSLHRTAANYGYTF.

This clonotype showed up many times. This sequence joins TRBV5-1 and TRBJ2-1; 7 nucleotides align to TRBD2. Trimming at V came to 2 bases and at J to 4 bases, leaving 3 bases not matched to a gene. Looked up from germline, CDR1 is SGHRS and CDR2 is YFSETQ. The CDR3 runs 14 residues. CDR3 DNA sequence: TGCGCCAGCAGCTTATCTAGCGGATACAATGAGCAGTTCTTC. Its protein product is CASSLSSGYNEQFF.

This clonotype was seen more than once but under ten times. This sequence may be a read error, since a much larger clone differs from it by one base. The chain has TRBV7-9 and TRBJ2-6; D possibly corresponds to TRBD1 (6 bases). CDR1 is SEHNR and CDR2 is FQNEAQ in the germline V gene (reference sequence). The CDR3 is 13 residues long. CDR3 loop: CASQGSGANGLTF. The CDR3 nucleotides read TGTGCCAGCCAGGGGTCTGGGGCCAACGGCCTGACTTTC. The entire variable domain, with the rest obtained from reference TRBV7-9 and TRBJ2-6, is as follows: DTGVSQNPRHKITKRGQNVTFRCDPISEHNRLYWYRQTLGQGPEFLTYFQNEAQLEKSRLLSDRFSAERPKGSFSTLEIQRTEQGDSAMYLCASQGSGANGLTFGAGSRLTVL.

This clonotype was recorded many times. CDR3 amino acids: CASSPNIGRAPYEQYF. CDR3 nucleotides: TGTGCCAGCAGTCCCAATATCGGGAGGGCTCCCTACGAGCAGTACTTC. The gene calls are TRBV27 and TRBJ2-7, with 8 bases identical to TRBD2. J lost 2 bases, V lost 5 bases, and 11 bases had no gene match. Germline assignment: CDR1 MNHEY and CDR2 SMNVEV (reference sequence). The CDR3 covers 16 residues.

This clonotype was counted many times. The chain employs TRBV20-1 and TRBJ2-1, with D unresolved. Trimming took 4 bases from V and 10 from J, leaving 20 bases between them. CDR1 DFQATT and CDR2 SNEGSKA come from the germline V gene (reference sequence). The CDR3 runs to 14 residues. The CDR3 nucleotides are TGCAGTGCTAAGGAAGGGCCCGGAATTGGAGAGCAGTTCTTC. This sequence encodes CSAKEGPGIGEQFF.

This clonotype was observed at least ten times. This rearrangement joins TRBV7-9 to TRBJ2-3; D perhaps matches TRBD2 (6 bases). The CDR3 extends over 15 amino acids. V was trimmed by 1 base and J by 3 bases, leaving 11 bases between them. Looked up from germline, CDR1 is SEHNR and CDR2 is FQNEAQ (reference sequence). The CDR3, as DNA: TGTGCCAGCAGCTTAGAATGGCGGGGAACAGATACGCAGTATTTT. This encodes CASSLEWRGTDTQYF.